Presented here are 21 T cell receptor beta chains from one specimen sequenced in a study of beta chain features in type 1 diabetes. Study-level points and caveats: TCRB CDR3 length was moderately but significantly reduced in all four CD4+ subsets of Type 1 diabetes patients.

The isolated RNA, all of it, was reverse transcribed, so expressed TCRB transcripts were what got sequenced. Produced via immunoSEQ multiplex PCR; TCRdb's table is partial and in-frame only. Of about 640,000 clones in the sample, roughly 12% are singletons; the top ten hold roughly 0.12%. No cognate antigen is known for these TCRs. Sequences were obtained from naive CD4+ T cells from blood. The receptors were gathered from a man aged 25-45 years with type 1 diabetes.

There are a few counts of this clone. V and J are TRBV5-1 and TRBJ1-3; 7 bases match TRBD1. Germline CDR1 reads SGHRS; CDR2 reads YFSETQ. The CDR3 covers 14 residues. Trimming removed 4 bases from V and 0 bases from J; junction bases left unmatched: 1. CDR3 coding DNA: TGCGCCAGCAGCAGACAGGGCTCTGGAAACACCATATATTTT. Amino acids: CASSRQGSGNTIYF.

The genes are TRBV6-6 and TRBJ2-7; no clear D gene. The CDR3 runs to 11 residues. CDR1 MNHNY and CDR2 SVGAGI come from the germline V gene (reference sequence). The V end lost 3 bases, the J end lost 3 bases, and 3 bases lay between the germline ends. The CDR3 DNA is TGTGCCAGCAGTTATCTCTACGAGCAGTACTTC. It is translated as CASSYLYEQYF.

The V call is TRBV7-3, the J call TRBJ2-5, with D unclear. Trimming stripped 8 bases from V and 3 bases from J, with 13 bases between. Looked up from germline, CDR1 is SGHTA and CDR2 is FQGTGA. The CDR3 is 13 residues long. The CDR3 sequence is CASGPSRKETQYF. CDR3 in DNA: TGTGCCAGCGGGCCGTCACGCAAAGAGACCCAGTACTTC.

The rearrangement uses TRBV11-2 and TRBJ1-3; a weak D match, TRBD1 (5 bases). CDR1 and CDR2 (germline): SGHAT, FQNNGV. Deletions cut 4 bases from V and 1 base from J, with 11 bases between. The CDR3 spans 15 residues. CDR3 residues: CASSSLRGSGNTIYF. The CDR3 nucleotides read TGTGCCAGCAGCTCCCTTCGGGGGTCTGGAAACACCATATATTTT.

There are a few counts of this clone. This chain connects TRBV7-2 to TRBJ2-7; D is possibly TRBD1 (6 bases). This CDR3 comprises 15 residues. Between the trimmed V and J ends, which lost 5 bases and 4 bases, there was a span of 18 bases. The germline V gene encodes CDR1 SGHTA and CDR2 FQGNSA. The CDR3 DNA sequence: TGTGCCAGCAGCCTGGGTGGGACACGGGAATACGAGCAGTACTTC. This translates into CASSLGGTREYEQYF.

This clone showed up just a few times. The chain recombines TRBV14 with TRBJ1-4; a possible D gene is TRBD1 (5 bases). The CDR3 is 14 residues long. Looked up from germline, CDR1 is SGHDN and CDR2 is FVKESK. The germline V and J ends were trimmed by 0 bases and 7 bases, with 9 bases remaining between them. Written as DNA, the CDR3 is TGTGCCAGCAGCCAAGAGGGGCAGGGTGAAAAACTGTTTTTT. Its protein product is CASSQEGQGEKLFF.

The chain combines TRBV30 with TRBJ1-5, with D tentatively TRBD1 (5 bases). The CDR3 has 13 amino acids. Deletions cut 2 bases from V and 3 bases from J, with 8 bases between. CDR1 is GTSNPN, CDR2 SVGIG, per germline (reference sequence). In DNA form, the CDR3 reads TGTGCCTGGAGTCGGACACCCAATCAGCCCCAGCATTTT. This gives the protein CAWSRTPNQPQHF.

This sequence joins TRBV11-3 and TRBJ1-5; D gene uncertain. Germline V CDR1 and CDR2: SGHNT, YENEEA. The V end lost 3 bases, the J end lost 2 bases, and 2 bases lay between the germline ends. The CDR3 covers 12 residues. The CDR3 sequence is CASSLGNQPQHF. Written as DNA, the CDR3 is TGTGCCAGCAGCTTGGGCAATCAGCCCCAGCATTTT.

This rearrangement joins TRBV9 to TRBJ2-1, with D possibly being TRBD1 (6 bases). This CDR3 spans 18 amino acids. V was trimmed by 3 bases and J by 0 bases, leaving 19 bases between them. Germline CDR1 and CDR2: SGDLS and YYNGEE. The DNA for the CDR3 is TGTGCCAGCAGCGCCAGGGGTACCATCCTCCACTCCTACAATGAGCAGTTCTTC. It codes for CASSARGTILHSYNEQFF.

This chain uses TRBV4-2 with TRBJ2-3; TRBD1 agrees at 8 bases. V shed 5 bases, J shed 2 bases, and the junction held 6 bases outside the gene matches. CDR1 and CDR2 from the germline V gene are LGHNA and YNFKEQ. CDR3 length equals 15 residues. The DNA of the CDR3 is TGTGCCAGCAGCGACAGGACAGGGACCACAGATACGCAGTATTTT. Protein: CASSDRTGTTDTQYF.

This clone has just a few counts. The chain is built from TRBV7-9 and TRBJ1-2, with 7 bases matching TRBD1. This CDR3 comprises 15 residues. The germline V gene has CDR1 SEHNR and CDR2 FQNEAQ (reference sequence). The junction had 15 bases not matched to a gene; V was cut back by 6 bases and J by 8 bases. DNA for the CDR3: TGTGCCAGCAGTTATCCGGCAGGGGGAAATTCCGGCTACACCTTC. Translating it yields CASSYPAGGNSGYTF.

This clone turned up a few times. The chain carries TRBV29-1 and TRBJ1-2; no clear D. The CDR3 spans 12 residues. V dropped 7 bases and J dropped 2 bases, with 11 bases sitting between them. The V gene's germline CDR1 is SQVTM and CDR2 ANQGSEA. The CDR3 nucleotides read TGCAGCGCCCGCGGCAGCAACTATGGCTACACCTTC. This codes for CSARGSNYGYTF. The variable domain in full, with the rest retrieved from reference TRBV29-1 and TRBJ1-2, is SAVISQKPSRDICQRGTSLTIQCQVDSQVTMMFWYRQQPGQSLTLIATANQGSEATYESGFVIDKFPISRPNLTFSTLTVSNMSPEDSSIYLCSARGSNYGYTFGSGTRLTVV.

Concerning this clone: Additional DNA sequences in this sample encode the identical CDR3. The rearrangement uses TRBV14 and TRBJ1-1, with 11 bases aligning to TRBD1. The CDR3 sequence is 14 residues long. CDR1 and CDR2 (germline): SGHDN, FVKESK. The V and J ends lost 4 bases and 4 bases, in that order; junction bases with no gene match: 2. The CDR3 nucleotides read TGTGCCAGCAGCCCGGGACAGGGGGGCACTGAAGCTTTCTTT. The encoded protein is CASSPGQGGTEAFF.

J is TRBJ2-5 and V is TRBV10-3, with TRBD2 identical over 13 bases. V shed 5 bases, J shed 2 bases, and the junction held 8 bases outside the gene matches. Germline loops: CDR1 ENHRY, CDR2 SYGVKD. The CDR3 has 17 residues. CDR3 sequence (DNA): TGTGCCATCAGTACAGGACTAGCGGGGGACCTACAAGAGACCCAGTACTTC. Its protein product is CAISTGLAGDLQETQYF.

The chain recombines TRBV29-1 with TRBJ1-2; D unresolved. The germline V and J ends were trimmed by 8 bases and 5 bases, with 9 bases remaining between them. Germline loops: CDR1 SQVTM, CDR2 ANQGSEA. The CDR3 extends over 10 amino acids. The CDR3 nucleotides are TGCAGCACCTACCATTATGGCTACACCTTC. It yields the protein CSTYHYGYTF.

A word on this clone: This specimen includes other DNA sequences encoding the same CDR3. V gene TRBV6-5 combines with J gene TRBJ1-4; 9 nucleotides line up with TRBD1. V lost 0 bases and J lost 8; bases outside the gene matches: 4. There are 15 residues in the CDR3. CDR1 is MNHEY, CDR2 SVGAGI, per germline. DNA for the CDR3: TGTGCCAGCAGTTACTCGGGACAGGGTAACGAAAAACTGTTTTTT. The encoded protein is CASSYSGQGNEKLFF.

The table lists this clone with a few counts. This chain links TRBV6-6 with TRBJ1-4, with a possible D match to TRBD1 (6 bases). There are 11 residues in the CDR3. The V and J ends lost 6 bases and 12 bases respectively, with 11 bases between them. Germline V gene data show CDR1 as MNHNY and CDR2 as SVGAGI (reference sequence). CDR3 coding DNA: TGTGCCAGCAGGCTCAGGGGAGAACTGTTTTTT. Protein: CASRLRGELFF.

This clone occurred once. J is TRBJ2-3 and V is TRBV7-9, with D tentatively TRBD1 or TRBD2 (5 bases each). The CDR3 extends over 15 amino acids. Germline V gene lookup returns CDR1 SEHNR and CDR2 FQNEAQ (reference sequence). V lost 4 bases, J lost 1 base, and 12 bases lay in between. The CDR3 bases are TGTGCCAGCAGCTCTCAGGGAGTGGGCACAGATACGCAGTATTTT. Amino acids: CASSSQGVGTDTQYF.

With respect to this clone: This sample also contains other DNA sequences that code for the same CDR3. This sequence joins TRBV7-2 and TRBJ1-2, with a tentative D call TRBD1 (5 bases). The germline V gene has CDR1 SGHTA and CDR2 FQGNSA. CDR3 length equals 14 residues. Trimming took 5 bases from V and 3 from J, leaving 13 bases between them. Here the CDR3 DNA reads TGTGCCAGCAGCCCAAGGGGCGGGGACTATGGCTACACCTTC. This translates into CASSPRGGDYGYTF.

Details on this clone: The same CDR3 also results from other DNA sequences found in this sample. The V call is TRBV5-1, the J call TRBJ1-5; 7 bases are a match to TRBD1. V lost 2 bases, J lost 2 bases, and 1 base stayed unmatched. Germline V gene data show CDR1 as SGHRS and CDR2 as YFSETQ. This CDR3 is 14 amino acids long. CDR3 protein: CASSLTGGNQPQHF. CDR3 nucleotides: TGCGCCAGCAGCTTAACAGGGGGCAATCAGCCCCAGCATTTT.

This clone was counted only a few times. This rearrangement joins TRBV7-9 to TRBJ2-3; 7 positions match TRBD2. Germline V gene sequence: CDR1 SEHNR, CDR2 FQNEAQ (reference sequence). CDR3 length equals 14 residues. With V trimmed by 8 bases and J by 3 bases, 8 bases remained unmatched. DNA for the CDR3: TGTGCCAGCCGAGCCGGGGGGTCGACAGATACGCAGTATTTT. Residues: CASRAGGSTDTQYF.